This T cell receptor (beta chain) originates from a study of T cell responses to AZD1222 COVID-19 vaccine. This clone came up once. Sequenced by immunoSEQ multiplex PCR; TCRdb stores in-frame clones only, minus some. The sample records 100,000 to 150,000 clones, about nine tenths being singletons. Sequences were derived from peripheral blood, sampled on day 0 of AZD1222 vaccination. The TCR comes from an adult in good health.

The CDR3 reads CATTKGAAERNYGEGYTF. DNA of the CDR3: TGTGCCACCACTAAGGGGGCAGCCGAAAGGAACTATGGCGAGGGCTACACCTTC. The chain is built from TRBV3-1 (or the pseudogene TRBV3-2) and TRBJ1-2; 7 bases line up with TRBD1. The CDR3 sequence is 18 residues long. CDR1 LGHDT and CDR2 YNNKEL come from the germline V gene (reference sequence). Trimming cost V 10 bases and J 8 bases; bases outside gene matches: 28.